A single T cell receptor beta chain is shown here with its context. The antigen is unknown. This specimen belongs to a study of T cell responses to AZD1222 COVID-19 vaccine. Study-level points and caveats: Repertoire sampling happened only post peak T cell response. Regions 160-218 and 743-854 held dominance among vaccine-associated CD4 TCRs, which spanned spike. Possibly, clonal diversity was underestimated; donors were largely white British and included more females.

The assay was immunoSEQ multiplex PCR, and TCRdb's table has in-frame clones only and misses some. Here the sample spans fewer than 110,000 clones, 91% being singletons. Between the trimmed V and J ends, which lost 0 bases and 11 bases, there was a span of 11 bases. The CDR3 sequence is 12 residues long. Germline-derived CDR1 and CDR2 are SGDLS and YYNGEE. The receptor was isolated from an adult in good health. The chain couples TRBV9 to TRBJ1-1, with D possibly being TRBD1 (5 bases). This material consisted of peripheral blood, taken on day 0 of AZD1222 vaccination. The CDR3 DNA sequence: TGTGCCAGCAGCGTAGTGGGGGACGGGGCTTTCTTT. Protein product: CASSVVGDGAFF.